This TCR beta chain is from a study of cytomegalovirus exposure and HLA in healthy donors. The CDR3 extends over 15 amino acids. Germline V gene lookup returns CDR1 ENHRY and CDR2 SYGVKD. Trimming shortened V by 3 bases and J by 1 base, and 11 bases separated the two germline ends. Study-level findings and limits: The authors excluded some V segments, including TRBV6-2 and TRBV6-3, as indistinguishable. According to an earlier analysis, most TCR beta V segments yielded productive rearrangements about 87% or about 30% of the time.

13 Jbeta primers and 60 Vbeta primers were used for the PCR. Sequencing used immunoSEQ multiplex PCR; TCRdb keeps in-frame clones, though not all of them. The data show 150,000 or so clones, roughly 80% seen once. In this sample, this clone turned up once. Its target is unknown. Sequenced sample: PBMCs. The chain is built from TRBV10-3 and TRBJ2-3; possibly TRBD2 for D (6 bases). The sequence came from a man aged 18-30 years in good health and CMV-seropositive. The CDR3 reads CAISDGASGTDTQYF. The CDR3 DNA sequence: TGTGCCATCAGTGACGGGGCTAGCGGCACAGATACGCAGTATTTT.